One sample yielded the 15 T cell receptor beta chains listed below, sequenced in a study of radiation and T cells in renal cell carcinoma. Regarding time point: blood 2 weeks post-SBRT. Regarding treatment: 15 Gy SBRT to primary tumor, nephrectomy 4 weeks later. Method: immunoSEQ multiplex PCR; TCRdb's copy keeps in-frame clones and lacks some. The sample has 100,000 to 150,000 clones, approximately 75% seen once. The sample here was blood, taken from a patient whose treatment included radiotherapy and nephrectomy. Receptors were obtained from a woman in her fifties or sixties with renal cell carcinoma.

The DNA of the CDR3 is TGCGCCAGCAGCAGGGGGGACAGCTCTGCCTCCTACGAGCAGTACTTC. Amino acid sequence: CASSRGDSSASYEQYF. The chain is built from TRBV5-1 and TRBJ2-7; D might be TRBD1 (7 bases). CDR1 is SGHRS and CDR2 is YFSETQ in the germline V gene. V gave up 4 bases and J gave up 0 bases, with 17 bases separating them. The CDR3 covers 16 residues.

The CDR3 reads CASSLGRGTPNTGELFF. Written as DNA, the CDR3 is TGTGCCAGCAGCTTGGGACGGGGGACGCCGAACACCGGGGAGCTGTTTTTT. This sequence joins TRBV7-9 and TRBJ2-2, with a possible D match to TRBD2 (6 bases). Per the germline V gene, CDR1 is SEHNR and CDR2 is FQNEAQ (reference sequence). The V gene lost 3 bases and the J gene lost 0 bases, with 14 bases spanning the gap. The CDR3 length is 17 residues.

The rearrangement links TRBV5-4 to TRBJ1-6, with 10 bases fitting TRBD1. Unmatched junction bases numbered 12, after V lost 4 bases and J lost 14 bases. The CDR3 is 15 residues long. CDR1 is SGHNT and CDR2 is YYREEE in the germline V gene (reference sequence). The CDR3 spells CASSLPGQGIRALHF. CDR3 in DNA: TGTGCCAGCAGCCTACCGGGACAGGGGATCAGGGCCCTCCACTTT. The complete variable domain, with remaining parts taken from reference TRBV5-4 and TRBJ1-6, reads ETGVTQSPTHLIKTRGQQVTLRCSSQSGHNTVSWYQQALGQGPQFIFQYYREEENGRGNFPPRFSGLQFPNYSSELNVNALELDDSALYLCASSLPGQGIRALHFGNGTRLTVT.

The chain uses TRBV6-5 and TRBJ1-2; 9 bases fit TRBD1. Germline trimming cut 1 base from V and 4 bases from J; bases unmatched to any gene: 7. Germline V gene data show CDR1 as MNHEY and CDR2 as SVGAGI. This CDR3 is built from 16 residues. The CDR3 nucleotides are TGTGCCAGCAGTTACTACACAGGGGGCGTCGGCTATGGCTACACCTTC. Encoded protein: CASSYYTGGVGYGYTF.

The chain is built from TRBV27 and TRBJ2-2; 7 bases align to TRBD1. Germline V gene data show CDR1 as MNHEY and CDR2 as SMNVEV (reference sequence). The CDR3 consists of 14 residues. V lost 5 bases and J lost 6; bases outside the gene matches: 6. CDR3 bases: TGTGCCAGCAGTCCAGACAGGGCTCCCGGGGAGCTGTTTTTT. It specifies CASSPDRAPGELFF.

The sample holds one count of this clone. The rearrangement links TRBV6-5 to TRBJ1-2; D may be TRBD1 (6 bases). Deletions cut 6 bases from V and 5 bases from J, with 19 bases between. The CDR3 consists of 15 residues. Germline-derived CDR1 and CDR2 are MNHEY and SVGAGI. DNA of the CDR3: TGTGCCAGCAGCCCCCAGGGCAGGGGAGGATATGGCTACACCTTC. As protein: CASSPQGRGGYGYTF.

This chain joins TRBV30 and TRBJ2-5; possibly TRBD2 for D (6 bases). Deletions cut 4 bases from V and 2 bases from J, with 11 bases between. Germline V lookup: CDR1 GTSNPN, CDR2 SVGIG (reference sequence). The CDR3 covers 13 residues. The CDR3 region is CAWKGTLQETQYF. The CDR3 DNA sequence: TGTGCCTGGAAGGGGACTTTACAAGAGACCCAGTACTTC.

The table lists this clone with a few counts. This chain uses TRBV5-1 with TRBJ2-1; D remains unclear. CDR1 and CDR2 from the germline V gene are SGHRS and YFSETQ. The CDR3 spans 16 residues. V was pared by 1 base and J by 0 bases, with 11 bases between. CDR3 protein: CASSLWAASSYNEQFF. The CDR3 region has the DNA TGCGCCAGCAGCTTGTGGGCAGCAAGCTCCTACAATGAGCAGTTCTTC. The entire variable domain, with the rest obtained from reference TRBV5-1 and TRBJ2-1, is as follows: KAGVTQTPRYLIKTRGQQVTLSCSPISGHRSVSWYQQTPGQGLQFLFEYFSETQRNKGNFPGRFSGRQFSNSRSEMNVSTLELGDSALYLCASSLWAASSYNEQFFGPGTRLTVL.

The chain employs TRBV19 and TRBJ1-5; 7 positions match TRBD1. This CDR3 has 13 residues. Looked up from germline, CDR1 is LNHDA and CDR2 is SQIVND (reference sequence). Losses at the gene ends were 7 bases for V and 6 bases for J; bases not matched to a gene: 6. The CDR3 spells CASNPDRTQPQHF. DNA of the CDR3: TGTGCCAGTAACCCGGACAGGACTCAGCCCCAGCATTTT.

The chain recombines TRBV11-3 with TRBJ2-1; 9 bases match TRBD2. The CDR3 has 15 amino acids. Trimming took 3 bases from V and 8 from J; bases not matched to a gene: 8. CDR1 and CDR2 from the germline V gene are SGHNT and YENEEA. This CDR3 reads CASSFGFSGRDEQFF. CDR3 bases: TGTGCCAGCAGCTTCGGGTTTAGCGGGAGAGATGAGCAGTTCTTC. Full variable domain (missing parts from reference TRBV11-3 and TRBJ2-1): EAGVVQSPRYKIIEKKQPVAFWCNPISGHNTLYWYLQNLGQGPELLIRYENEEAVDDSQLPKDRFSAERLKGVDSTLKIQPAELGDSAVYLCASSFGFSGRDEQFFGPGTRLTVL.

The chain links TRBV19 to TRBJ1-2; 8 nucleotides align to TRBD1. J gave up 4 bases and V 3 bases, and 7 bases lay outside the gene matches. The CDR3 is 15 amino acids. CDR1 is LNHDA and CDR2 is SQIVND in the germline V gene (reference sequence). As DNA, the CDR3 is TGTGCCAGTAGTATTCGTGGACAGGGAAGCTATGGCTACACCTTC. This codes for CASSIRGQGSYGYTF.

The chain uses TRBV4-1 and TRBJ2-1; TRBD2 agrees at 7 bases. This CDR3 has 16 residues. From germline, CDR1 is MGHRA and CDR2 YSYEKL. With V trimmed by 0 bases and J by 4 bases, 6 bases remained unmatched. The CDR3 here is CASSQDLSGAYNEQFF. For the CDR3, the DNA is TGCGCCAGCAGCCAAGATCTCAGCGGGGCGTACAATGAGCAGTTCTTC.

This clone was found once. The CDR3 here is CASSIGRVDNSPLHF. For the CDR3, the DNA is TGTGCCAGTAGTATTGGTAGGGTTGATAATTCACCCCTCCACTTT. The chain joins TRBV19 to TRBJ1-6; D remains unclear. CDR1 is LNHDA and CDR2 is SQIVND in the germline V gene (reference sequence). V was shortened by 3 bases and J by 5 bases, with 11 bases between the two germline ends. CDR3 length: 15 amino acids.

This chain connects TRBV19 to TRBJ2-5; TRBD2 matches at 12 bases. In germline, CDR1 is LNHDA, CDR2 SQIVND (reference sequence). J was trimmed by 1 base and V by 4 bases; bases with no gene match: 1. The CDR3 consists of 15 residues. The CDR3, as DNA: TGTGCCAGTAGTAGACTAGCGGGAGTCCAAGAGACCCAGTACTTC. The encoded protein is CASSRLAGVQETQYF. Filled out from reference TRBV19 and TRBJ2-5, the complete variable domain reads DGGITQSPKYLFRKEGQNVTLSCEQNLNHDAMYWYRQDPGQGLRLIYYSQIVNDFQKGDIAEGYSVSREKKESFPLTVTSAQKNPTAFYLCASSRLAGVQETQYFGPGTRLLVL.

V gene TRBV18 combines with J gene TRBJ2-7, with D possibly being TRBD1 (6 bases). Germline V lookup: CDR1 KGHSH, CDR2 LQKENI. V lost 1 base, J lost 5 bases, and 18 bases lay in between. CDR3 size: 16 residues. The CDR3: CASSPQLGTRGHEQYF. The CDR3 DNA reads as TGTGCCAGCTCACCACAACTCGGGACACGAGGGCACGAGCAGTACTTC.